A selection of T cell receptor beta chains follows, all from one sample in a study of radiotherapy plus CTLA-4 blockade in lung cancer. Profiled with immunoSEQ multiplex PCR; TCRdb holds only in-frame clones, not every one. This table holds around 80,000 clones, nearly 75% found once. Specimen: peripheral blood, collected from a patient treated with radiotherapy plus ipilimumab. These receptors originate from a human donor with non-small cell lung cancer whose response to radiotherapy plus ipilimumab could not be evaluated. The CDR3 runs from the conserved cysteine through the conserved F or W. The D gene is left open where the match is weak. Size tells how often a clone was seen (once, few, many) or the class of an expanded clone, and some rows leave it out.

cdr3_nt: TGCGCCAGCAGCTTGGGGGGCCAGGATACGCAGTATTTT; cdr3_aa: CASSLGGQDTQYF; v_call: TRBV5-1; d_call: -; j_call: TRBJ2-3; clone_size: -
cdr3_nt: TGTGCCAGCAGCTTCGGCTATGGCTACACCTTC; cdr3_aa: CASSFGYGYTF; v_call: TRBV7-9; d_call: -; j_call: TRBJ1-2; clone_size: -
cdr3_nt: TGTGCCAGCAGCCGGGACAGGGCCTACGAGCAGTACTTC; cdr3_aa: CASSRDRAYEQYF; v_call: TRBV6-6; d_call: TRBD1; j_call: TRBJ2-7; clone_size: -
cdr3_nt: TGTGCCAGCAGCTTATTGGGACAGGGAACTGAAGCTTTCTTT; cdr3_aa: CASSLLGQGTEAFF; v_call: TRBV7-2; d_call: TRBD1; j_call: TRBJ1-1; clone_size: -
cdr3_nt: TGTGCCAGCAGCTTATTGGGGGGGGAGAACACTGAAGCTTTCTTT; cdr3_aa: CASSLLGGENTEAFF; v_call: TRBV7-3; d_call: -; j_call: TRBJ1-1; clone_size: -
cdr3_nt: TGTGCCAGCAGCCGGGACTCCCGGGTTTCCTACGAGCAGTACTTC; cdr3_aa: CASSRDSRVSYEQYF; v_call: TRBV7-9; d_call: -; j_call: TRBJ2-7; clone_size: -
cdr3_nt: TGCGCCAGCAGCCAAGATGCAGGACACACCTACGAGCAGTACTTC; cdr3_aa: CASSQDAGHTYEQYF; v_call: TRBV4-3; d_call: -; j_call: TRBJ2-7; clone_size: -
cdr3_nt: TGTGCCAGCAGCGTGTCCCCGGGACTTCCTAAATACAATGAGCAGTTCTTC; cdr3_aa: CASSVSPGLPKYNEQFF; v_call: TRBV7-2; d_call: -; j_call: TRBJ2-1; clone_size: few
cdr3_nt: TGTGCCAGCAGCGCCGATTTCGCGCGTGAGCAGTTCTTC; cdr3_aa: CASSADFAREQFF; v_call: TRBV9; d_call: -; j_call: TRBJ2-1; clone_size: -
cdr3_nt: TGTGCCAGCAGCGTACCAAGCGTGACAGGGTTGCCCTATGGCTACACCTTC; cdr3_aa: CASSVPSVTGLPYGYTF; v_call: TRBV7-2; d_call: TRBD1; j_call: TRBJ1-2; clone_size: -
cdr3_nt: TGTGCCAGCAGCACGACATCGACAGGGGAAGGCTATGGCTACACCTTC; cdr3_aa: CASSTTSTGEGYGYTF; v_call: TRBV27; d_call: TRBD1; j_call: TRBJ1-2; clone_size: few
cdr3_nt: TGCAGCGTTGAGAGTCTGTCAAACACTGAAGCTTTCTTT; cdr3_aa: CSVESLSNTEAFF; v_call: TRBV29-1; d_call: -; j_call: TRBJ1-1; clone_size: -
cdr3_nt: TGTGCCAGTAGTATTTCTCGCGGACTAGCGGGAGGGGACTCCTACGAGCAGTACTTC; cdr3_aa: CASSISRGLAGGDSYEQYF; v_call: TRBV19; d_call: TRBD2; j_call: TRBJ2-7; clone_size: -
cdr3_nt: TGTGCCAGTAGTACCCTGTACCGGGACTCTTGGGACGGGAGAGATACGCAGTATTTT; cdr3_aa: CASSTLYRDSWDGRDTQYF; v_call: TRBV19; d_call: -; j_call: TRBJ2-3; clone_size: few
cdr3_nt: TGCGCCAGCAGCCTCAAGCGGGACGTGAATGAAAAACTGTTTTTT; cdr3_aa: CASSLKRDVNEKLFF; v_call: TRBV5-1; d_call: -; j_call: TRBJ1-4; clone_size: -
cdr3_nt: TGTGCAAGTCGCTCGTACAGGGGGAAGGCTGAAGCTTTCTTT; cdr3_aa: CASRSYRGKAEAFF; v_call: TRBV12-2; d_call: -; j_call: TRBJ1-1; clone_size: many
cdr3_nt: TGTGCCTCGAGAGTAGCACCGCTCTACGAGCAGTACTTC; cdr3_aa: CASRVAPLYEQYF; v_call: TRBV30; d_call: -; j_call: TRBJ2-7; clone_size: few
cdr3_nt: TGTGCCAGCAGGACAGGGGATCACGAGCAGTACTTC; cdr3_aa: CASRTGDHEQYF; v_call: TRBV28; d_call: TRBD1; j_call: TRBJ2-7; clone_size: -
cdr3_nt: TGTGCCAGCAGCTCAGGCCAGGTGAACACTGAAGCTTTCTTT; cdr3_aa: CASSSGQVNTEAFF; v_call: TRBV7-9; d_call: -; j_call: TRBJ1-1; clone_size: once
cdr3_nt: TGTGCCAGCATCGCGGCTCAGGGGGCCCTTCAGGGCTACACCTTC; cdr3_aa: CASIAAQGALQGYTF; v_call: TRBV7-2; d_call: TRBD1; j_call: TRBJ1-2; clone_size: -
cdr3_nt: TGTGCCAGTCGACAGGGCTTGCACACTGAAGCTTTCTTT; cdr3_aa: CASRQGLHTEAFF; v_call: TRBV19; d_call: TRBD1; j_call: TRBJ1-1; clone_size: -
cdr3_nt: TGTGCCAGCAGCGATCCGAGGGCGGGGCGAGAGACCCAGTACTTC; cdr3_aa: CASSDPRAGRETQYF; v_call: TRBV11-2; d_call: -; j_call: TRBJ2-5; clone_size: -